This is a list of T cell receptor beta chains from one sample in a study of T cell changes during pregnancy in multiple sclerosis. Measured with immunoSEQ multiplex PCR; TCRdb has only the in-frame clones, and not every one. Here the sample spans around 100,000 clones, 92% being singletons. The source material was peripheral blood, sampled after pregnancy. These receptors came from a female donor with multiple sclerosis, enrolled in a pregnancy study. CDR3s include the opening cysteine and the closing phenylalanine or tryptophan. The order of the fields is clone size, D gene, V gene, J gene, CDR3 protein, CDR3 DNA. A D gene is named only where the DNA matches it firmly. Some rows have no size entry. The others give once, few or many, or a class for an expanded clone.

clone_size: NA
d_call: NA
v_call: TRBV5-1
j_call: TRBJ2-3
cdr3_aa: CASSLGLANADTQYF
cdr3_nt: TGCGCCAGCAGCTTGGGTCTAGCTAACGCAGATACGCAGTATTTT

clone_size: NA
d_call: NA
v_call: TRBV5-1
j_call: TRBJ2-1
cdr3_aa: CASSLAGVGGRFF
cdr3_nt: TGCGCCAGCAGCTTGGCCGGGGTGGGAGGAAGGTTCTTC

clone_size: NA
d_call: NA
v_call: TRBV7-6
j_call: TRBJ2-7
cdr3_aa: CASSLGGHKTYEQYF
cdr3_nt: TGTGCCAGCAGCTTAGGGGGACATAAAACCTACGAGCAGTACTTC

clone_size: once
d_call: TRBD1
v_call: TRBV7-2
j_call: TRBJ1-3
cdr3_aa: CASSLGQGQVNTIYF
cdr3_nt: TGTGCCAGCAGCTTAGGACAGGGTCAAGTTAACACCATATATTTT

clone_size: NA
d_call: NA
v_call: TRBV7-6
j_call: TRBJ2-3
cdr3_aa: CASSLGALRVSDTQYF
cdr3_nt: TGTGCCAGCAGCTTAGGGGCCTTACGAGTGAGTGATACGCAGTATTTT

clone_size: NA
d_call: TRBD1
v_call: TRBV2
j_call: TRBJ2-7
cdr3_aa: CASRELGQTISYEQYF
cdr3_nt: TGTGCCAGCAGAGAGTTGGGACAGACTATCTCCTACGAGCAGTACTTC

clone_size: NA
d_call: NA
v_call: TRBV7-6
j_call: TRBJ2-3
cdr3_aa: CASSLEAAATDTQYF
cdr3_nt: TGTGCCAGCAGCTTAGAAGCCGCGGCCACAGATACGCAGTATTTT

clone_size: NA
d_call: NA
v_call: TRBV7-9
j_call: TRBJ1-1
cdr3_aa: CASSNPPQVSTEAFF
cdr3_nt: TGTGCCAGCAGCAATCCTCCCCAGGTGAGCACTGAAGCTTTCTTT

clone_size: NA
d_call: NA
v_call: TRBV6-6
j_call: TRBJ2-2
cdr3_aa: CASSYGVGTGELFF
cdr3_nt: TGTGCCAGCAGTTACGGCGTCGGGACCGGGGAGCTGTTTTTT

clone_size: once
d_call: NA
v_call: TRBV10-3
j_call: TRBJ1-1
cdr3_aa: CAISGKVDSGEAFF
cdr3_nt: TGTGCCATCAGTGGAAAGGTAGACAGTGGTGAAGCTTTCTTT

clone_size: NA
d_call: NA
v_call: TRBV11-2
j_call: TRBJ1-1
cdr3_aa: CASSLKGGTEAFF
cdr3_nt: TGTGCCAGCAGCTTAAAGGGGGGGACTGAAGCTTTCTTT

clone_size: NA
d_call: NA
v_call: TRBV29-1
j_call: TRBJ2-7
cdr3_aa: CSVQQGYEQYF
cdr3_nt: TGCAGCGTTCAACAGGGCTACGAGCAGTACTTC

clone_size: NA
d_call: NA
v_call: TRBV2
j_call: TRBJ2-7
cdr3_aa: CASSEEAGHGYEQYF
cdr3_nt: TGTGCCAGCAGTGAAGAGGCAGGCCATGGCTACGAGCAGTACTTC

clone_size: few
d_call: NA
v_call: TRBV27
j_call: TRBJ1-5
cdr3_aa: CASSLYAVGNQPQHF
cdr3_nt: TGTGCCAGCAGTTTGTACGCGGTTGGGAATCAGCCCCAGCATTTT

clone_size: NA
d_call: NA
v_call: TRBV29-1
j_call: TRBJ1-2
cdr3_aa: CSVGDKGYGYTF
cdr3_nt: TGCAGCGTCGGGGACAAGGGCTATGGCTACACCTTC

clone_size: few
d_call: NA
v_call: TRBV2
j_call: TRBJ1-2
cdr3_aa: CASSDVTDGGYTF
cdr3_nt: TGTGCCAGCAGTGATGTGACAGACGGTGGCTACACCTTC

clone_size: NA
d_call: TRBD2
v_call: TRBV28
j_call: TRBJ2-5
cdr3_aa: CASSLPGLAGRETQYF
cdr3_nt: TGTGCCAGCAGTTTACCCGGACTAGCGGGCCGGGAGACCCAGTACTTC

clone_size: NA
d_call: NA
v_call: TRBV19
j_call: TRBJ2-4
cdr3_aa: CASSIPGLAKNIQYF
cdr3_nt: TGTGCCAGTAGTATACCAGGTCTAGCCAAAAACATTCAGTACTTC

clone_size: NA
d_call: TRBD1
v_call: TRBV27
j_call: TRBJ2-1
cdr3_aa: CASSRPGQGYNEQFF
cdr3_nt: TGTGCCAGCAGCCGGCCGGGACAGGGTTACAATGAGCAGTTCTTC

clone_size: NA
d_call: TRBD2
v_call: TRBV5-1
j_call: TRBJ2-2
cdr3_aa: CASSHRTSGTNTGELFF
cdr3_nt: TGCGCCAGCAGCCACAGGACTAGCGGGACGAACACCGGGGAGCTGTTTTTT

clone_size: NA
d_call: TRBD2
v_call: TRBV7-8
j_call: TRBJ2-7
cdr3_aa: CASSFAGVAYEQYF
cdr3_nt: TGTGCCAGCAGCTTCGCGGGGGTCGCCTACGAGCAGTACTTC

clone_size: NA
d_call: TRBD1
v_call: TRBV7-9
j_call: TRBJ1-1
cdr3_aa: CASNVGQGKNTEAFF
cdr3_nt: TGTGCCAGCAACGTCGGACAGGGAAAGAACACTGAAGCTTTCTTT

clone_size: NA
d_call: TRBD2
v_call: TRBV11-2
j_call: TRBJ2-5
cdr3_aa: CASTRLAGGGGETQYF
cdr3_nt: TGTGCCAGCACTCGTCTAGCGGGGGGCGGAGGAGAGACCCAGTACTTC

clone_size: NA
d_call: TRBD1
v_call: TRBV30
j_call: TRBJ1-4
cdr3_aa: CAWTRRGRGSSNEKLFF
cdr3_nt: TGTGCCTGGACTCGTAGGGGGCGAGGGTCTTCTAATGAAAAACTGTTTTTT

clone_size: NA
d_call: NA
v_call: TRBV5-1
j_call: TRBJ1-1
cdr3_aa: CASSFSPGDTEAFF
cdr3_nt: TGCGCCAGCAGCTTTAGTCCAGGGGACACTGAAGCTTTCTTT

clone_size: NA
d_call: NA
v_call: TRBV25-1
j_call: TRBJ2-7
cdr3_aa: CASSWGGAPAYEQYF
cdr3_nt: TGTGCCAGCAGTTGGGGTGGGGCTCCGGCCTACGAGCAGTACTTC

clone_size: once
d_call: NA
v_call: TRBV21-1
j_call: TRBJ2-7
cdr3_aa: CARDRGGGFGF
cdr3_nt: TGTGCCAGGGACAGGGGAGGAGGTTTTGGCTTC

clone_size: NA
d_call: TRBD1
v_call: TRBV5-1
j_call: TRBJ1-1
cdr3_aa: CASSLAGQDTEAFF
cdr3_nt: TGCGCCAGCAGCTTGGCGGGACAGGACACTGAAGCTTTCTTT

clone_size: NA
d_call: NA
v_call: TRBV5-1
j_call: TRBJ2-6
cdr3_aa: CASSLVPQGGANVLTF
cdr3_nt: TGCGCCAGCAGCTTGGTCCCACAGGGAGGGGCCAACGTCCTGACTTTC

clone_size: NA
d_call: NA
v_call: TRBV18
j_call: TRBJ1-3
cdr3_aa: CASSPRQGDTIYF
cdr3_nt: TGTGCCAGCTCACCTAGGCAGGGTGACACCATATATTTT

clone_size: few
d_call: NA
v_call: TRBV7-9
j_call: TRBJ2-2
cdr3_aa: CASSFGTGELFF
cdr3_nt: TGTGCCAGCAGCTTCGGTACCGGGGAGCTGTTTTTT

clone_size: NA
d_call: NA
v_call: TRBV2
j_call: TRBJ1-6
cdr3_aa: CASTRKQGLSSYNSPLHF
cdr3_nt: TGTGCCAGCACTAGGAAACAGGGCCTAAGCTCCTATAATTCACCCCTCCACTTT

clone_size: NA
d_call: NA
v_call: TRBV19
j_call: TRBJ2-5
cdr3_aa: CASKAAVEGTQYF
cdr3_nt: TGTGCCAGTAAGGCGGCAGTCGAGGGGACCCAGTACTTC

clone_size: NA
d_call: NA
v_call: TRBV7-8
j_call: TRBJ1-2
cdr3_aa: CASSSPGMGGYTF
cdr3_nt: TGTGCCAGCAGCTCCCCGGGGATGGGCGGCTACACCTTC

clone_size: NA
d_call: TRBD1
v_call: TRBV6-5
j_call: TRBJ1-1
cdr3_aa: CASRNFGTGDPEAFF
cdr3_nt: TGTGCCAGCAGGAACTTCGGGACAGGGGACCCGGAGGCTTTCTTT

clone_size: NA
d_call: TRBD1
v_call: TRBV7-2
j_call: TRBJ2-2
cdr3_aa: CASSFNRGREGELFF
cdr3_nt: TGTGCCAGCAGCTTTAACAGGGGAAGAGAGGGGGAGCTGTTTTTT

clone_size: once
d_call: NA
v_call: TRBV6-1
j_call: TRBJ1-5
cdr3_aa: CASISGGPGQPQHF
cdr3_nt: TGTGCCAGCATTTCCGGGGGGCCAGGTCAGCCCCAGCATTTT

clone_size: NA
d_call: NA
v_call: TRBV5-1
j_call: TRBJ1-1
cdr3_aa: CASSLARSNTEAFF
cdr3_nt: TGCGCCAGCAGCTTGGCCCGTTCGAACACTGAAGCTTTCTTT

clone_size: NA
d_call: NA
v_call: TRBV6-6
j_call: TRBJ1-5
cdr3_aa: CASGEEGHQPQHF
cdr3_nt: TGTGCCAGCGGGGAGGAAGGTCATCAGCCCCAGCATTTT

clone_size: NA
d_call: NA
v_call: TRBV28
j_call: TRBJ1-5
cdr3_aa: CASSLGLGRGENQPQHF
cdr3_nt: TGTGCCAGCAGTTTGGGGCTCGGCAGGGGTGAAAATCAGCCCCAGCATTTT

clone_size: NA
d_call: TRBD2
v_call: TRBV5-4
j_call: TRBJ2-2
cdr3_aa: CATSQLAGRPNTGELFF
cdr3_nt: TGTGCCACCTCCCAACTAGCGGGCCGACCGAACACCGGGGAGCTGTTTTTT

clone_size: NA
d_call: NA
v_call: TRBV19
j_call: TRBJ1-1
cdr3_aa: CASRTTGKTEAFF
cdr3_nt: TGTGCCAGTAGGACGACAGGCAAGACTGAAGCTTTCTTT

clone_size: NA
d_call: NA
v_call: TRBV28
j_call: TRBJ2-2
cdr3_aa: CASLTDNANTGELFF
cdr3_nt: TGTGCCAGCTTAACAGACAACGCGAACACCGGGGAGCTGTTTTTT

clone_size: NA
d_call: TRBD1
v_call: TRBV27
j_call: TRBJ2-3
cdr3_aa: CASSLSGQGGWYF
cdr3_nt: TGTGCCAGCAGTTTATCCGGACAGGGCGGCTGGTATTTT

clone_size: NA
d_call: NA
v_call: TRBV5-5
j_call: TRBJ2-1
cdr3_aa: CASSLGGCGVCGNEQFF
cdr3_nt: TGTGCCAGCAGCTTGGGGGGGTGCGGGGTGTGTGGCAATGAGCAGTTCTTC

clone_size: NA
d_call: NA
v_call: TRBV14
j_call: TRBJ2-2
cdr3_aa: CASSQDWGTFTGELFF
cdr3_nt: TGTGCCAGCAGCCAAGATTGGGGCACCTTCACCGGGGAGCTGTTTTTT

clone_size: NA
d_call: NA
v_call: TRBV29-1
j_call: TRBJ1-2
cdr3_aa: CSVDDRNYGYTF
cdr3_nt: TGCAGCGTCGACGACAGGAACTATGGCTACACCTTC

clone_size: NA
d_call: NA
v_call: TRBV6-1
j_call: TRBJ1-2
cdr3_aa: CASSEAPRGGGYGYTF
cdr3_nt: TGTGCCAGCAGTGAAGCGCCGAGGGGAGGCGGGTATGGCTACACCTTC

clone_size: NA
d_call: TRBD1
v_call: TRBV4-1
j_call: TRBJ2-7
cdr3_aa: CASSRQQGTYEQYF
cdr3_nt: TGCGCCAGCAGCCGCCAACAGGGGACATACGAGCAGTACTTC

clone_size: NA
d_call: TRBD1
v_call: TRBV7-2
j_call: TRBJ1-2
cdr3_aa: CASSADRSNYGYTF
cdr3_nt: TGTGCCAGCAGCGCGGACAGGAGTAACTATGGCTACACCTTC

clone_size: NA
d_call: NA
v_call: TRBV9
j_call: TRBJ1-2
cdr3_aa: CASSVESEWPNYGYTF
cdr3_nt: TGTGCCAGCAGCGTAGAGTCGGAGTGGCCTAACTATGGCTACACCTTC

clone_size: NA
d_call: TRBD1
v_call: TRBV19
j_call: TRBJ2-3
cdr3_aa: CASSIGQGARQYF
cdr3_nt: TGTGCCAGTAGTATAGGACAGGGGGCAAGGCAGTATTTT

clone_size: NA
d_call: NA
v_call: TRBV4-3
j_call: TRBJ2-2
cdr3_aa: CASSQGLLSGELFF
cdr3_nt: TGCGCCAGCAGCCAAGGGCTGCTCTCCGGGGAGCTGTTTTTT

clone_size: few
d_call: NA
v_call: TRBV4-1
j_call: TRBJ2-7
cdr3_aa: CASSFRVRNEQYF
cdr3_nt: TGCGCCAGCAGCTTCAGGGTCCGGAACGAGCAGTACTTC